Many counts were recorded for the clone carrying this T cell receptor (beta chain). Patients were diagnosed from clinical symptoms, serum thyroxine, TRAb, thyroid ultrasound and orbital computed tomography. The data derive from a study of Graves' ophthalmopathy and Graves' hyperthyroidism. V was trimmed by 8 bases and J by 3 bases, leaving 13 bases between them. The germline V gene encodes CDR1 DFQATT and CDR2 SNEGSKA (reference sequence). This CDR3 region has 12 residues. RNA transcripts served as template for amplifying TCR beta CDR3 sequences. An initial RT-PCR round employing HTBI primers preceded a second-round multiplex PCR. TCRdb fed the multiplex PCR reads into MiXCR, producing one record per CDR3 protein. The top ten clones hold around 3.1% of a sample with roughly 420,000 distinct CDR3 sequences, 21% of them seen once.

The sequence was collected from a woman between 18 and 30 years old with stable Graves' hyperthyroidism. The chain links TRBV20-1 to TRBJ1-2; no clear D. Sequencing was performed on peripheral blood. CDR3 nucleotide sequence: TGCAGTTCGAAGGGATCGGACTATGGCTACACCTTC. This translates into CSSKGSDYGYTF.